This record covers a single T cell receptor (beta chain). Its cognate antigen is unknown. The data were taken from a study of T cell responses to AZD1222 COVID-19 vaccine. General study results and limits: Donors, mostly white British, included more females; clonal diversity was possibly underestimated.

Germline-derived CDR1 and CDR2 are SGHVS and FQNEAQ. The V end lost 2 bases, the J end lost 0 bases, and 9 bases lay between the germline ends. This CDR3 has 15 residues. The table came from immunoSEQ multiplex PCR; TCRdb's copy has only in-frame clones and leaves some out. The sample yields some 99,000 clones, around 90% seen once. The rearrangement links TRBV7-8 to TRBJ2-3, with D unclear. The TCR sequence derives from an adult in good health. This sample comprised peripheral blood, obtained on day 0 of AZD1222 vaccination. This chain's CDR3 is CASSLRSGSTDTQYF. CDR3 DNA sequence: TGTGCCAGCAGCTTACGGTCTGGCAGCACAGATACGCAGTATTTT.